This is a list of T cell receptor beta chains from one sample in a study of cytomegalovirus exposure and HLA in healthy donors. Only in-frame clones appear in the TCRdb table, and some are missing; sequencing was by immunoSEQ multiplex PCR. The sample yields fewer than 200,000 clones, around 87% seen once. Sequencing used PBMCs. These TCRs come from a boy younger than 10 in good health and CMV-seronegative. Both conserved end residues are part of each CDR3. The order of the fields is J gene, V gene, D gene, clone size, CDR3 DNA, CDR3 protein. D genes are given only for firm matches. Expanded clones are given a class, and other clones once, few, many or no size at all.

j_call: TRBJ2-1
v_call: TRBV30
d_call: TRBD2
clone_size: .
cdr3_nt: TGTGCCTGGCTAGCGGGAACGAGTGGGTACAATGAGCAGTTCTTC
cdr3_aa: CAWLAGTSGYNEQFF

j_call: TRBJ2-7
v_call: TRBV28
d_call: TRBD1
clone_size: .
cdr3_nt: TGTGCCAGCAGTATGACAGGGTCTTATCCCTACGAGCAGTACTTC
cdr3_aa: CASSMTGSYPYEQYF

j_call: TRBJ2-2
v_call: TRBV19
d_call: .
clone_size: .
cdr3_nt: TGTGCCAGTAGTTTCGAGCCTCGGGGCGGGGAGCTGTTTTTT
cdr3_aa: CASSFEPRGGELFF

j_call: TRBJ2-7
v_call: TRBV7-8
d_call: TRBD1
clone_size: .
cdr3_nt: TGTGCCAGCAGCTTAGTGGCTTCAGGGGGCAGGTACGAGCAGTACTTC
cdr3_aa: CASSLVASGGRYEQYF

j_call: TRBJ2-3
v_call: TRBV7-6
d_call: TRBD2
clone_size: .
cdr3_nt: TGTGCCAGCAGCCACGAACTGACTAGCCCGACAGATACGCAGTATTTT
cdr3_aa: CASSHELTSPTDTQYF

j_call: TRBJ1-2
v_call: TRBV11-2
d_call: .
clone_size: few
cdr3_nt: TGTGCCAGCAGCACATACGGAACAGGCCCCTTAGGCTACACCTTC
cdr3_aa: CASSTYGTGPLGYTF

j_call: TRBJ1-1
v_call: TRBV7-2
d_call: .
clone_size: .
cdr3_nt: TGTGCCAGCAGCCAAACGGTACGCCCCGGGAACACTGAAGCTTTCTTT
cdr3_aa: CASSQTVRPGNTEAFF

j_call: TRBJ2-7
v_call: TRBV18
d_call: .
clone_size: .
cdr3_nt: TGTGCCAGCTCACCAGCCCAGAACTACGAGCAGTACTTC
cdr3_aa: CASSPAQNYEQYF

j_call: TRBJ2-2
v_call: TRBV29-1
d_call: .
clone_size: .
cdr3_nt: TGCAGCGTTGTGATTGATTACAGGGCGAGCACCGGGGAGCTGTTTTTT
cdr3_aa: CSVVIDYRASTGELFF

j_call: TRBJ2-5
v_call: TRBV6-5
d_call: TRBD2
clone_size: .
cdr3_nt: TGTGCCAGCAGTTACGGGGACTACTCCTTGACCCAGTACTTC
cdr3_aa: CASSYGDYSLTQYF

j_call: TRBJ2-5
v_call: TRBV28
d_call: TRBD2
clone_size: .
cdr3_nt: TGTGCCAGCAGTTCGACTAGCGGGGAAGAGACCCAGTACTTC
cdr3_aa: CASSSTSGEETQYF

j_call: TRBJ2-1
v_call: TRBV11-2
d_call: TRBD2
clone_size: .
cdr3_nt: TGTGCCAGCAGCTCACCGGGACTAGCGCCCGGGGCAAATGAGCAGTTCTTC
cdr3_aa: CASSSPGLAPGANEQFF

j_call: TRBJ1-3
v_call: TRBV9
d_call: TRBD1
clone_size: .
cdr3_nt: TGTGCCAGCAGCCCCACGCGGGACAGGGTAAACACCATATATTTT
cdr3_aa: CASSPTRDRVNTIYF

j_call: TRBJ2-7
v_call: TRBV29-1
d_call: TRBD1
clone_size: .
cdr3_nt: TGCAGCGTTGGGACAGGTCTTTACGAGCAGTACTTC
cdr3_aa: CSVGTGLYEQYF

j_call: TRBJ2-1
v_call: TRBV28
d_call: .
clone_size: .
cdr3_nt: TGTGCCAGCAGCCGACTTCAGGCGGGGCCCCCCTACAATGAGCAGTTCTTC
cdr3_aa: CASSRLQAGPPYNEQFF

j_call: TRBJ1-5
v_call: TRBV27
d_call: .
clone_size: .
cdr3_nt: TGTGCCAGCAGCTCGAGGGCGAGCAATCAGCCCCAGCATTTT
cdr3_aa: CASSSRASNQPQHF

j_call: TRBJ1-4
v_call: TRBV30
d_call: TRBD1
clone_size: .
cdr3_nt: TGTGCCTGGATCGACAGGGAACGCACTAATGAAAAACTGTTTTTT
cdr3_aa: CAWIDRERTNEKLFF

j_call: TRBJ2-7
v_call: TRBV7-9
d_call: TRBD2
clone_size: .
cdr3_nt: TGTTCCAGCAGTAGGACTAGCGGGAGCAACGAGCAGTACTTC
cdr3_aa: CSSSRTSGSNEQYF

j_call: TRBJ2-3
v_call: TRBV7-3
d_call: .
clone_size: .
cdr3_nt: TGTGCCAGCAGCCCTATGGTAGCGGAAGATACGCAGTATTTT
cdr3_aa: CASSPMVAEDTQYF

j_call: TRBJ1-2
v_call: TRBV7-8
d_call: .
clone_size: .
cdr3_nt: TGTGCCAGCAGCTTAGTAGGTCCAGGGAACTATGGCTACACCTTC
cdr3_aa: CASSLVGPGNYGYTF

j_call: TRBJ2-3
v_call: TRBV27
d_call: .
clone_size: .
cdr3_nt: TGTGCCAGCAGTGTAGGACAGCTCACAGATACGCAGTATTTT
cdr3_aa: CASSVGQLTDTQYF

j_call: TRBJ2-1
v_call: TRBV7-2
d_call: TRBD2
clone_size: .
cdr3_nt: TGTGCCAGCAGCTTCGGCCTAGCGGGGAATGAGCAGTTCTTC
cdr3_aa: CASSFGLAGNEQFF

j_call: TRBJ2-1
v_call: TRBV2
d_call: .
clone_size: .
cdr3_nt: TGTGCCAGCAGGACACGTACTGAGCAGTTCTTC
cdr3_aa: CASRTRTEQFF

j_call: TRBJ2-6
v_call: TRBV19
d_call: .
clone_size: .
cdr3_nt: TGTGCCAGTTCTGACAGGCCAAACTCTGGGGCCAACGTCCTGACTTTC
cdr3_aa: CASSDRPNSGANVLTF

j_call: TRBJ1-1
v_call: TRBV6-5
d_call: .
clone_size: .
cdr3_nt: TGTGCCAGCAAAATCAATTCCGGGGGGCTCACTGAAGCTTTCTTT
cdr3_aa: CASKINSGGLTEAFF

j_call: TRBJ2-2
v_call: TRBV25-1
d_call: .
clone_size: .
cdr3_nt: TGTGCCAGCATTGACACAGCCGGGGAGCTGTTTTTT
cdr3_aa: CASIDTAGELFF

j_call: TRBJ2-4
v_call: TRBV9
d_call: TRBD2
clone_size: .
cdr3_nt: TGTGCCAGCAGCTCCGAGGCGACTAGCCGGTACATTCAGTACTTC
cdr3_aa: CASSSEATSRYIQYF

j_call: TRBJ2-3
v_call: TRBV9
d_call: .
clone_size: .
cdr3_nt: TGTGCCAGCAGCGTTAAGGGCGGGGAAGGCACAGATACGCAGTATTTT
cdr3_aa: CASSVKGGEGTDTQYF

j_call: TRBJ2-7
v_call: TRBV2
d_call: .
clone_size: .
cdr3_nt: TGTGCCAGCAGTGGAGGGGGCGAGCAGTACTTC
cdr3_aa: CASSGGGEQYF

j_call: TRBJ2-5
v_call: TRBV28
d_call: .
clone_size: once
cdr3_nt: TGTGCCAGCAGACTCAATCGGTACCAAGAGACCCAGTACTTC
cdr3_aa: CASRLNRYQETQYF

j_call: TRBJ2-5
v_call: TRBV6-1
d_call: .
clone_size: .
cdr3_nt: TGTGCCAGCAGTGAAATCGTGTACCAAGAGACCCAGTACTTC
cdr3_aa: CASSEIVYQETQYF

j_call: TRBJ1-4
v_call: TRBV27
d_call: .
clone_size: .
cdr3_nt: TGTGCCAGCAGTTTCTTGGGCGCGGGTGAAAAACTGTTTTTT
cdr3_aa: CASSFLGAGEKLFF

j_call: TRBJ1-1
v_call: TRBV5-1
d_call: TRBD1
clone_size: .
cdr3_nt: TGCGCCAGCAGCGTTGACCCGGCAGGGGGGAACACTGAAGCTTTCTTT
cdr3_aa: CASSVDPAGGNTEAFF

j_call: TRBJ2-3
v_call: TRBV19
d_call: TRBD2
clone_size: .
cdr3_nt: TGTGCCAGTAGTACCCTCGGGGGGTATACGCAGTATTTT
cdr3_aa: CASSTLGGYTQYF

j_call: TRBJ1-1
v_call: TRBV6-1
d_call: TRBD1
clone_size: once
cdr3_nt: TGTGCCAGCAGCCAGGGGGGACAGGGGGCTACTGAAGCTTTCTTT
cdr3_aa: CASSQGGQGATEAFF